These 19 T cell receptor beta chains share one sample of origin, sequenced in a study of response to subunit inactivated influenza vaccine. TCRdb called the RT-PCR reads again in MiXCR, with one record for every CDR3 protein. Among roughly 790,000 distinct CDR3 sequences, around 20% were seen once, and the ten largest hold roughly a tenth. The sequences come from PBMCs from blood, collected 5 to 6 days after vaccination. Receptor source: a man aged 45-65 years who received an inactivated influenza vaccine.

This clonotype has only a few counts. The genes are TRBV4-3 and TRBJ1-4, with TRBD1 matching 9 bases. The CDR3 runs 16 residues. Germline CDR1 LGHNA, CDR2 YSLEER. Losses at the gene ends were 2 bases for V and 4 bases for J; bases not matched to a gene: 5. CDR3 protein: CASSQLGQGINEKLFF. In DNA, the CDR3 is TGCGCCAGCAGCCAACTCGGACAGGGGATTAATGAAAAACTGTTTTTT.

The rearrangement links TRBV7-6 to TRBJ2-1; unclear D gene. This CDR3 has 12 residues. V was clipped by 2 bases and J by 6 bases, with 5 bases between them. Looked up from germline, CDR1 is SGHVS and CDR2 is FNYEAQ. For the CDR3, the DNA is TGTGCCAGCAGCTTATACGCCAATGAGCAGTTCTTC. It translates to CASSLYANEQFF.

This clonotype was counted between two and nine times. V usage is TRBV14 and J usage is TRBJ1-1; D remains unclear. Trimming cost V 4 bases and J 3 bases, with 9 bases left between them. CDR3 length: 13 amino acids. CDR1 and CDR2 from the germline V gene are SGHDN and FVKESK. CDR3 in amino acids: CASSRLQYTEAFF. DNA of the CDR3: TGTGCCAGCAGCCGCCTACAGTACACTGAAGCTTTCTTT.

The chain employs TRBV10-3 and TRBJ2-6; no reliable D call. V was trimmed by 5 bases and J by 0 bases, leaving 8 bases between them. This CDR3 spans 15 amino acids. Per the germline V gene, CDR1 is ENHRY and CDR2 is SYGVKD. The chain's CDR3 is CAISRTGSGANVLTF. For the CDR3, the DNA is TGTGCCATCAGTCGGACGGGCTCTGGGGCCAACGTCCTGACTTTC.

This clonotype showed up many times. The chain couples TRBV29-1 to TRBJ2-4, with 9 bases identical to TRBD2. Germline V CDR1 and CDR2: SQVTM, ANQGSEA. Trimming at V came to 6 bases and at J to 5 bases, leaving 2 bases not matched to a gene. The CDR3 is 12 amino acids. The CDR3 DNA sequence: TGCAGCGTCCGACTAGCGGAAAACATTCAGTACTTC. This translates into CSVRLAENIQYF.

This clonotype was counted only a few times. The chain is built from TRBV18 and TRBJ1-1, with 9 positions matching TRBD1. The CDR3 is 17 residues long. CDR1 is KGHSH, CDR2 LQKENI, per germline. Germline trimming cut 3 bases from V and 1 base from J; bases unmatched to any gene: 9. This CDR3 reads CASSPGTGIIRNTEAFF. DNA for the CDR3: TGTGCCAGCTCACCCGGGACAGGGATCATCAGGAACACTGAAGCTTTCTTT. Based on the CDR3 plus reference TRBV18 and TRBJ1-1, the full variable domain is NAGVMQNPRHLVRRRGQEARLRCSPMKGHSHVYWYRQLPEEGLKFMVYLQKENIIDESGMPKERFSAEFPKEGPSILRIQQVVRGDSAAYFCASSPGTGIIRNTEAFFGQGTRLTVV.

This clonotype was found a few times. The chain employs TRBV7-2 and TRBJ1-6, with D perhaps matching TRBD1 (5 bases). The CDR3 contains 13 residues. V shed 2 bases and J shed 10 bases, with 9 bases lying between them. Germline V gene data show CDR1 as SGHTA and CDR2 as FQGNSA. In DNA form, the CDR3 reads TGTGCCAGCAGCTTAATAAGGGGATCACCCCTCCACTTT. Translating it yields CASSLIRGSPLHF.

The genes are TRBV6-1 and TRBJ2-7; 8 bases map to TRBD2. J was trimmed by 4 bases and V by 1 base; bases with no gene match: 6. The CDR3 extends over 15 amino acids. CDR1 and CDR2 (germline): MNHNS, SASEGT. The CDR3 region has the DNA TGTGCCAGCAGTGAAGGCAGCGGGGGTCTATACGAGCAGTACTTC. It yields the protein CASSEGSGGLYEQYF.

This clonotype was observed many times. The rearrangement joins TRBV6-1 to TRBJ2-5, with D possibly being TRBD1 (5 bases). The CDR3 has 14 residues. Looked up from germline, CDR1 is MNHNS and CDR2 is SASEGT. V gave up 7 bases and J gave up 2 bases, with 14 bases separating them. CDR3 coding DNA: TGTGCCAGCACTCAGGGTTTCGGTCAAGAGACCCAGTACTTC. Encoded protein: CASTQGFGQETQYF.

This clonotype occurred a few times. This chain uses TRBV4-1 with TRBJ1-2; TRBD1 agrees at 7 bases. The V segment lost 4 bases and the J segment 4 bases; nucleotides outside the gene matches: 9. CDR1 is MGHRA, CDR2 YSYEKL, per germline. CDR3 length: 15 amino acids. The chain's CDR3 is CASSPGTEVGYGYTF. The CDR3 region has the DNA TGCGCCAGCAGCCCTGGGACAGAAGTCGGCTATGGCTACACCTTC.

There are a few counts of this clonotype. This rearrangement joins TRBV5-5 to TRBJ1-6; TRBD1 is a possible D gene (5 bases). V was cut by 4 bases and J by 7 bases, with 18 bases left in between. This CDR3 contains 16 residues. Germline V gene data show CDR1 as SGHKS and CDR2 as YYEKEE (reference sequence). The CDR3 nucleotides read TGTGCCAGCAGCCCCGTCGGGACCGATCCGAATTCACCCCTCCACTTT. Its translation is CASSPVGTDPNSPLHF. The full variable domain, in which reference TRBV5-5 and TRBJ1-6 provide the parts outside the CDR3, is DAGVTQSPTHLIKTRGQQVTLRCSPISGHKSVSWYQQVLGQGPQFIFQYYEKEERGRGNFPDRFSARQFPNYSSELNVNALLLGDSALYLCASSPVGTDPNSPLHFGNGTRLTVT.

This clonotype has only a few counts. The V and J genes are TRBV28 and TRBJ2-1; weak D call: TRBD2 (5 bases). Germline CDR1 reads MDHEN; CDR2 reads SYDVKM. The CDR3 covers 13 residues. Trimming took 7 bases from V and 1 from J, leaving 8 bases between them. The DNA of the CDR3 is TGTGCCAGCACACTAGGTTCCTACAATGAGCAGTTCTTC. Protein: CASTLGSYNEQFF.

The V and J genes are TRBV29-1 and TRBJ2-1, with 7 bases that match TRBD2. The CDR3 runs to 14 residues. CDR1 is SQVTM, CDR2 ANQGSEA, per germline. V was clipped by 5 bases and J by 0 bases; unmatched bases: 4. The CDR3: CSVLSGDSYNEQFF. Here the CDR3 DNA reads TGCAGCGTTCTCAGCGGGGACTCCTACAATGAGCAGTTCTTC.

Comment on this clonotype: Sequence at one end of the junction differs from germline and may be a read error. The V call is TRBV20-1, the J call TRBJ2-1, with TRBD2 matching 13 bases. Looked up from germline, CDR1 is DFQATT and CDR2 is SNEGSKA (reference sequence). The CDR3 is 15 amino acids. The CDR3 DNA is TGCAGTGCTAGAGACGGACTAGCGGGAGACAATCAGCAGTTCTTC. It translates to CSARDGLAGDNQQFF.

This clonotype showed up many times. The chain is built from TRBV20-1 and TRBJ1-1; 7 bases match TRBD1. The CDR3 is 14 amino acids. Per the germline V gene, CDR1 is DFQATT and CDR2 is SNEGSKA (reference sequence). Trimming removed 0 bases from V and 0 bases from J; junction bases left unmatched: 1. In nucleotides, the CDR3 is TGCAGTGCTAGAGAAGGACAGGTGAACACTGAAGCTTTCTTT. This gives the protein CSAREGQVNTEAFF.

This clonotype was observed at least ten times. The chain links TRBV20-1 to TRBJ2-3; 8 nucleotides match TRBD2. CDR3 length: 12 amino acids. The junction had 11 bases not matched to a gene; V was cut back by 4 bases and J by 14 bases. From germline, CDR1 is DFQATT and CDR2 SNEGSKA (reference sequence). Here the CDR3 reads CSAKSSVAGPYF. The CDR3 DNA reads TGCAGTGCTAAATCTTCGGTAGCGGGACCGTATTTT.

This chain connects TRBV3-1 to TRBJ2-1; perhaps TRBD2 as D (5 bases). The germline V gene has CDR1 LGHDT and CDR2 YNNKEL (reference sequence). The CDR3 runs 13 residues. The ends were cut back, 1 base at V and 6 bases at J, with 7 bases in the middle. CDR3 loop: CASSQGGPNEQFF. CDR3 coding DNA: TGTGCCAGCAGCCAAGGAGGGCCCAATGAGCAGTTCTTC.

The chain recombines TRBV10-3 with TRBJ2-1, with 8 bases that match TRBD2. CDR1 and CDR2 from the germline V gene are ENHRY and SYGVKD. The CDR3 covers 13 residues. V lost 5 bases to trimming and J lost 5 bases; unmatched junction nucleotides: 2. The CDR3 nucleotides are TGTGCCATCAGTTCACTAGCGGACAATGAGCAGTTCTTC. It encodes CAISSLADNEQFF.

This clonotype was picked up many times. The chain recombines TRBV20-1 with TRBJ2-3; D is perhaps TRBD1 (6 bases). Deletions cut 2 bases from V and 6 bases from J, with 15 bases between. Germline V gene data show CDR1 as DFQATT and CDR2 as SNEGSKA (reference sequence). CDR3 length equals 14 residues. The CDR3: CSARRGTFQDTQYF. The CDR3 coding sequence is TGCAGTGCTAGAAGAGGGACATTCCAGGATACGCAGTATTTT.